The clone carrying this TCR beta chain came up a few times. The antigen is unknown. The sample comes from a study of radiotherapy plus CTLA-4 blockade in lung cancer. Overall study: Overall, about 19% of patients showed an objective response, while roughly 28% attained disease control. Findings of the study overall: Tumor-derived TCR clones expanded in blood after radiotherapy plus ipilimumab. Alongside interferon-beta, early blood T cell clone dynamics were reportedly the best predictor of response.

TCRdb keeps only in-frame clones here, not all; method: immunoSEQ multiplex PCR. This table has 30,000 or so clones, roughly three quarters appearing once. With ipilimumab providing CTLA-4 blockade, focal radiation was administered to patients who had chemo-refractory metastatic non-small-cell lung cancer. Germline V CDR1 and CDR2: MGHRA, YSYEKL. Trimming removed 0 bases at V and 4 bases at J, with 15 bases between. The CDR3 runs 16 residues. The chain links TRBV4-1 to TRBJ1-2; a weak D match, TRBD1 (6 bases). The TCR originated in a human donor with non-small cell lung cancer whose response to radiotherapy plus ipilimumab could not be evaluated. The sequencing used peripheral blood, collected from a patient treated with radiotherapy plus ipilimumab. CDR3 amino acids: CASSQDHGQFIYGYTF. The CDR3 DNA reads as TGCGCCAGCAGCCAAGATCACGGACAGTTCATCTATGGCTACACCTTC.